These 21 T cell receptor beta chains were all obtained from the same sample, sequenced in a study of molecular identifiers for immune sequencing clone quantification (dated by TCRdb to the late 2010s). Libraries were made using PCR. The listed sequencing device is Illumina HiSeq 4000. TCRdb's own reprocessing of the public reads used fastp at Q25 and MiXCR and kept productive beta chains. Merged by CDR3 protein, the rows form single entries marked with the most common genes and DNA. Here the sample has 70,000 to 90,000 distinct CDR3 sequences; roughly 23% occur a single time. 0.85% to 1.2% of the sample is held by the ten biggest clonotypes. The material sequenced was naive CD8+ T cells from blood, with Jurkat cell RNA spiked in. The sample's cell subset or site label is to be understood as: FACS-sorted CD8+CD4-CCR7+CD45RA+ naive T cells. Receptors were obtained from a human donor in good health. Some libraries in this study had Jurkat cell RNA spiked in.

This sequence joins TRBV12-3 or TRBV12-4 and TRBJ2-2; D ambiguous. Between the trimmed V and J ends, which lost 5 bases and 6 bases, there was a span of 10 bases. The CDR3 contains 13 residues. The CDR3 sequence: CASSETPAGELFF. In nucleotides, the CDR3 is TGTGCCAGCAGTGAGACGCCAGCCGGGGAGCTGTTTTTT.

A word on this clonotype: Since a much larger clone is just one base distant, this may be a read error. The chain recombines TRBV16 with TRBJ2-7; D ambiguous. The CDR3 sequence is 15 residues long. V lost 7 bases, J lost 4 bases, and 20 bases lay in between. Germline loops: CDR1 KGHSY, CDR2 FQNENV. CDR3 nucleotides: TGTGCCAGCACTAGAACCCTTAGCCTGGGGTACGAGCAGTACTTC. Translating it yields CASTRTLSLGYEQYF.

The table lists this clonotype with many counts. The V and J genes are TRBV6-6 and TRBJ2-7; TRBD2 aligns across 9 bases. V was clipped by 0 bases and J by 4 bases; unmatched bases: 4. Germline lookup yields CDR1 MNHNY and CDR2 SVGAGI (reference sequence). The CDR3 totals 15 residues. This CDR3 is CASSYSSGSTYEQYF. The CDR3 region has the DNA TGTGCCAGCAGTTACTCTAGCGGGAGTACTTACGAGCAGTACTTC.

This clonotype was picked up many times. This rearrangement joins TRBV6-5 to TRBJ1-4, with 8 bases fitting TRBD1. The CDR3 is made up of 14 amino acids. CDR1 is MNHEY, CDR2 SVGAGI, per germline. Germline trimming cut 5 bases from V and 4 bases from J; bases unmatched to any gene: 3. The CDR3 DNA follows: TGTGCCAGCAGTCTACAGGGGGTTAATGAAAAACTGTTTTTT. It translates to CASSLQGVNEKLFF.

The chain employs TRBV6-1 and TRBJ2-7, with TRBD1 matching 9 bases. V shed 2 bases and J 4 bases; nucleotides not matched to a gene: 6. CDR1 is MNHNS, CDR2 SASEGT, per germline. The CDR3 is 15 amino acids. The CDR3 loop reads CASSEWAQGAYEQYF. The CDR3 bases are TGTGCCAGCAGTGAATGGGCACAGGGGGCTTACGAGCAGTACTTC.

As for this clonotype: Being one base from a much bigger clone, this may be a read error. The gene calls are TRBV6-5 and TRBJ2-6; TRBD1 might be the D (5 bases). Germline CDR1 MNHEY, CDR2 SVGAGI. The CDR3 covers 16 residues. The CDR3 sequence is CASSHMGEPGANVQTF. The CDR3 DNA reads as TGTGCCAGCAGCCACATGGGTGAGCCTGGGGCCAACGTCCAGACTTTC.

The gene calls are TRBV29-1 and TRBJ1-2; D perhaps matches TRBD1 (6 bases). CDR1 is SQVTM, CDR2 ANQGSEA, per germline. This CDR3 has 14 amino acids. V was shortened by 6 bases and J by 12 bases, with 26 bases between the two germline ends. Written as DNA, the CDR3 is TGCAGCGTCCCTGGACAGTCTAGTGGGGGAGGCCACACCTTC. It yields the protein CSVPGQSSGGGHTF.

This clonotype was found many times. The CDR3 is CATKTSGGCADTQYF. CDR3 nucleotide sequence: TGTGCCACAAAAACTAGCGGGGGGTGTGCAGATACGCAGTATTTT. The gene calls are TRBV24-1 and TRBJ2-3; 12 bases fit TRBD2. V lost 10 bases, J lost 4 bases, and 8 bases stayed unmatched. This CDR3 has 15 amino acids. The germline V gene encodes CDR1 KGHDR and CDR2 SFDVKD.

The chain has TRBV9 and TRBJ2-3, with TRBD2 matching 8 bases. Germline CDR1 and CDR2: SGDLS and YYNGEE. The CDR3 is 16 amino acids. The V segment lost 1 base and the J segment 7 bases; nucleotides outside the gene matches: 11. The CDR3 DNA follows: TGTGCCAGCAGCGTATCCCCGGGGGGGGGCCTGAATACGCAGTATTTT. Protein sequence: CASSVSPGGGLNTQYF.

This clonotype was seen repeatedly, ten times or more. The chain is built from TRBV28 and TRBJ2-5; 7 bases are a match to TRBD1. This CDR3 has 16 amino acids. Germline assignment: CDR1 MDHEN and CDR2 SYDVKM. V lost 7 bases, J lost 0 bases, and 11 bases stayed unmatched. The CDR3 loop reads CASTWGTAPYQETQYF. CDR3 nucleotides: TGTGCCAGCACCTGGGGGACAGCTCCCTACCAAGAGACCCAGTACTTC.

A word on this clonotype: A much larger clonotype is one base distant, so this may be a read error. The chain uses TRBV6-2 or TRBV6-3 and TRBJ1-2; D gene uncertain. Germline assignment: CDR1 MNHEY and CDR2 SVGEGT. This CDR3 contains 18 residues. The CDR3 DNA reads as TGTGCCAGCAGCAAGGACGGTGCCTTTTCACCCCTCTCCTATGGCTACGCCTTC. Amino acid sequence: CASSKDGAFSPLSYGYAF.

The CDR3 sequence is CASSPGEAHMGNEQFF. The CDR3 DNA reads TGCGCCAGCAGCCCCGGGGAGGCCCATATGGGCAATGAGCAGTTCTTC. V gene TRBV4-3 combines with J gene TRBJ2-1; possibly TRBD2 for D (6 bases). V dropped 4 bases and J dropped 6 bases, with 19 bases sitting between them. Germline V lookup: CDR1 LGHNA, CDR2 YSLEER. The CDR3 is 16 amino acids.

Details on this clonotype: Germline is not matched at one junction end, which may reflect a read error. V is TRBV9 and J is TRBJ2-7, with 8 bases fitting TRBD2. The CDR3 is made up of 15 amino acids. Per the germline V gene, CDR1 is SGDLS and CDR2 is YYNGEE. The CDR3 loop is CASNVATGRANEQYF. CDR3 DNA sequence: TGTGCCAGCAACGTAGCTACCGGGAGGGCCAACGAGCAGTACTTC.

This clonotype was counted many times. The chain is built from TRBV7-9 and TRBJ2-3, with D unclear. This CDR3 has 12 residues. Germline CDR1 and CDR2: SEHNR and FQNEAQ (reference sequence). The ends were cut back, 4 bases at V and 6 bases at J, with 8 bases in the middle. The CDR3 region has the DNA TGTGCCAGCAGCTCACAAGCTGATACGCAGTATTTT. Amino acids: CASSSQADTQYF.

On this clonotype: This may be a read error: a much more frequent sequence differs by one nucleotide. The chain joins TRBV27 to TRBJ1-5, with D possibly being TRBD1 (6 bases). The CDR3 sequence is 12 residues long. Germline loops: CDR1 MNHEY, CDR2 SMNVEV (reference sequence). The CDR3 loop is CASSGVGQPRHF. CDR3 nucleotides: TGTGCCAGCTCAGGGGTTGGTCAGCCCCGGCATTTT.

Ten or more counts support this clonotype. The chain combines TRBV4-3 with TRBJ2-7, with 8 bases that match TRBD1. V lost 4 bases and J lost 0; bases outside the gene matches: 5. The CDR3 spans 15 residues. Germline V gives CDR1 LGHNA, CDR2 YSLEER. CDR3 sequence reads: CASSPGQASSYEQYF. The CDR3 region has the DNA TGCGCCAGCAGCCCGGGACAGGCGAGCTCCTACGAGCAGTACTTC.

This clonotype was observed at least ten times. The gene calls are TRBV29-1 and TRBJ2-7; tentatively, D is TRBD1 (5 bases). V was clipped by 4 bases and J by 2 bases, with 12 bases between them. The V gene's germline CDR1 is SQVTM and CDR2 ANQGSEA. The CDR3 is made up of 13 amino acids. As DNA, the CDR3 is TGCAGCGTTGTGGCAGGGCCGACCTACGAGCAGTACTTC. This gives the protein CSVVAGPTYEQYF.

This clonotype was found many times. This rearrangement joins TRBV4-1 to TRBJ2-3, with unresolved D. V was trimmed by 2 bases and J by 6 bases, leaving 18 bases between them. Germline CDR1 reads MGHRA; CDR2 reads YSYEKL. This CDR3 has 16 residues. The CDR3 reads CASSQFSSQGSDTQYF. The CDR3 DNA reads TGCGCCAGCAGCCAATTTTCCAGCCAAGGTTCCGATACGCAGTATTTT.

This clonotype was observed at least ten times. The CDR3 nucleotides are TGTGCCAGCAGCTTAGAGACAGGGGACGGCAATCAGCCCCAGCATTTT. Protein sequence: CASSLETGDGNQPQHF. The rearrangement links TRBV7-9 to TRBJ1-5; TRBD1 agrees at 8 bases. The CDR3 is 16 residues long. CDR1 is SEHNR and CDR2 is FQNEAQ in the germline V gene (reference sequence). The V segment lost 1 base and the J segment 2 bases; nucleotides outside the gene matches: 4.

This rearrangement joins TRBV27 to TRBJ2-1; either TRBD1 or TRBD2 may fit D (5 bases each). CDR1 is MNHEY and CDR2 is SMNVEV in the germline V gene (reference sequence). Between the trimmed V and J ends, which lost 7 bases and 0 bases, there was a span of 10 bases. This CDR3 contains 14 residues. The CDR3 DNA reads as TGTGCCAGCACCCGGGACGACTCCTACAATGAGCAGTTCTTC. Its translation is CASTRDDSYNEQFF.

About this clonotype: A much larger clone differs by one base, so this may be a read error. The chain combines TRBV19 with TRBJ1-1; D uncertain. The CDR3 runs 15 residues. Per the germline V gene, CDR1 is LNHDA and CDR2 is SQIVND (reference sequence). Written as DNA, the CDR3 is TGTGCCAGTAGTATATTTGGGCAGGTCAACACTGAAGCTCTCTTT. Its translation is CASSIFGQVNTEALF.